The next 15 T cell receptor beta chains were all read from a single sample in a study of CD8 T cells in Susac syndrome. Reverse transcription used about 0.5 to 1 ug RNA and random hexamers. TCRdb re-called the immunoSEQ multiplex PCR reads through MiXCR, storing one row per CDR3 protein. Among some 450,000 distinct CDR3 sequences listed, 85% to 90% were seen once. Sequenced sample: CD8+ T cells from PBMCs. Source of these receptors: a human donor with multiple sclerosis.

V usage is TRBV30 and J usage is TRBJ2-2, with D maybe TRBD1 (6 bases). Deletions cut 3 bases from V and 3 bases from J, with 14 bases between. CDR3 length: 15 amino acids. Germline CDR1 and CDR2: GTSNPN and SVGIG (reference sequence). For the CDR3, the DNA is TGTGCCTGGAGGCAGGGGTTTTCGGACACCGGGGAGCTGTTTTTT. Its translation: CAWRQGFSDTGELFF.

The table lists this clonotype with a few counts. The chain is built from TRBV5-1 and TRBJ1-5; 9 bases fit TRBD1. Unmatched junction bases numbered 7, after V lost 4 bases and J lost 11 bases. This CDR3 is built from 13 residues. Germline V gene data show CDR1 as SGHRS and CDR2 as YFSETQ. Here the CDR3 DNA reads TGCGCCAGCAGCGACGGGACAGGGAGAGCCCAGCATTTT. Translation gives CASSDGTGRAQHF.

This clonotype was seen once. The chain combines TRBV11-2 with TRBJ2-7, with TRBD1 as a possible D gene (6 bases). From germline, CDR1 is SGHAT and CDR2 FQNNGV. The CDR3 loop spans 14 amino acids. The V end lost 2 bases, the J end lost 5 bases, and 13 bases lay between the germline ends. The CDR3: CASSLSTGIHEQYF. The CDR3 DNA sequence: TGTGCCAGCAGCTTAAGTACAGGGATCCACGAGCAGTACTTC.

The chain is built from TRBV5-4 and TRBJ1-3; D gene unclear. Trimming took off 5 bases at V and 0 bases at J, with 9 bases between the two ends. CDR1 is SGHNT, CDR2 YYREEE, per germline (reference sequence). The CDR3 is 14 amino acids. CDR3 residues: CASRPASSGNTIYF. CDR3 nucleotides: TGTGCCAGCAGGCCAGCGAGCTCTGGAAACACCATATATTTT.

The chain couples TRBV6-4 to TRBJ1-5; D call uncertain. The germline gives CDR1 MRHNA, CDR2 SNTAGT. This CDR3 comprises 14 residues. The V end was cut by 10 bases, the J end by 0 bases, with 13 bases between. CDR3 DNA: TGTGCCACCGAGACACATGATAGCAATCAGCCCCAGCATTTT. Translating it yields CATETHDSNQPQHF.

In this sample, this clonotype turned up a few times. The chain recombines TRBV27 with TRBJ2-7; D unresolved. Germline V gene lookup returns CDR1 MNHEY and CDR2 SMNVEV (reference sequence). The CDR3 is 12 amino acids. Trimming took off 7 bases at V and 2 bases at J, with 9 bases between the two ends. The CDR3 nucleotides read TGTGCCAGCAAAGGACGTACCTACGAGCAGTACTTC. It encodes CASKGRTYEQYF.

The genes are TRBV27 and TRBJ2-1; D gene ambiguous. Germline lookup yields CDR1 MNHEY and CDR2 SMNVEV (reference sequence). Trimming removed 11 bases from V and 1 base from J, with 9 bases in between. The CDR3 totals 12 residues. The CDR3 DNA is TGTGCCTCCCGTGGGTCCTACAATGAGCAGTTCTTC. It codes for CASRGSYNEQFF.

The V and J genes are TRBV20-1 and TRBJ2-7; D is tentatively TRBD1 or TRBD2 (5 bases each). Germline CDR1 and CDR2: DFQATT and SNEGSKA (reference sequence). There are 13 residues in the CDR3. CDR3 nucleotides: TGCAGCGCCGTGGGGCTAGCCTCCTACGAGCAGTACTTC. Encoded protein: CSAVGLASYEQYF.

The J gene is TRBJ2-1, the V gene TRBV6-1, with D possibly being TRBD1 (6 bases). CDR1 is MNHNS, CDR2 SASEGT, per germline. The CDR3 runs 14 residues. The V and J ends lost 7 bases and 8 bases respectively, with 18 bases between them. CDR3 region: CASKGQGSVDEQFF. DNA of the CDR3: TGTGCCAGCAAAGGTCAGGGGTCCGTGGATGAGCAGTTCTTC.

V gene TRBV27 combines with J gene TRBJ2-7; TRBD1 might be the D (6 bases). CDR1 MNHEY and CDR2 SMNVEV come from the germline V gene (reference sequence). This CDR3 region has 14 residues. V lost 4 bases, J lost 3 bases, and 13 bases lay in between. The CDR3 here is CASSSSDRLYEQYF. CDR3 coding DNA: TGTGCCAGCAGTTCGTCGGACAGACTCTACGAGCAGTACTTC.

The chain joins TRBV7-8 to TRBJ2-1, with D possibly called TRBD1 or TRBD2 (8 bases each). V was pared by 5 bases and J by 0 bases, with 26 bases between. The CDR3 contains 20 residues. The germline V gene has CDR1 SGHVS and CDR2 FQNEAQ. The CDR3 here is CASSGLGTGVSGISYNEQFF. The DNA of the CDR3 is TGTGCCAGCAGCGGACTCGGGACAGGAGTTAGCGGGATCTCCTACAATGAGCAGTTCTTC.

Concerning this clonotype: One end of the junction fails to match germline, which may point to a read error. The gene calls are TRBV23-1 and TRBJ2-7, with a tentative D call TRBD1 (5 bases). TRBV23-1 has ORF status, its function being uncertain. The CDR3 consists of 16 residues. The CDR3 DNA sequence: TGCGCCAGCAGTCAATCAGGGGATCTTAACGGGTACGGGCAGTACTTC. Translating gives CASSQSGDLNGYGQYF.

V is TRBV4-1 and J is TRBJ2-7, with D tentatively TRBD2 (6 bases). The CDR3 contains 15 residues. Germline V lookup: CDR1 MGHRA, CDR2 YSYEKL. The V and J ends lost 1 base and 2 bases respectively, with 12 bases between them. CDR3 coding DNA: TGCGCCAGCAGCCAAGTGGCCGGGAGTCCCTACGAGCAGTACTTC. It yields the protein CASSQVAGSPYEQYF.

The V and J genes are TRBV7-9 and TRBJ2-1; 9 bases are a match to TRBD2. The V gene end was trimmed by 5 bases and the J gene end by 7 bases; junction bases not matched to a gene: 9. Per the germline V gene, CDR1 is SEHNR and CDR2 is FQNEAQ (reference sequence). The CDR3 runs to 15 residues. CDR3 nucleotide sequence: TGTGCCAGCAGCGATATCCTAGCGGGGCCAAATGAGCAGTTCTTC. Amino acid sequence: CASSDILAGPNEQFF. The full variable domain, completed using reference TRBV7-9 and TRBJ2-1, is DTGVSQNPRHKITKRGQNVTFRCDPISEHNRLYWYRQTLGQGPEFLTYFQNEAQLEKSRLLSDRFSAERPKGSFSTLEIQRTEQGDSAMYLCASSDILAGPNEQFFGPGTRLTVL.

The rearrangement links TRBV4-1 to TRBJ1-1; a possible D gene is TRBD1 (5 bases). V was cut by 7 bases and J by 2 bases, with 20 bases left in between. Per germline, CDR1 MGHRA and CDR2 YSYEKL. CDR3 length: 16 residues. Here the CDR3 DNA reads TGCGCCAGCACCTCCGGAAGGGGTCTTCTCAACACTGAAGCTTTCTTT. Translating gives CASTSGRGLLNTEAFF.